This T cell receptor beta chain derives from a study of blood T cell repertoires in COVID-19. The CDR3 totals 16 residues. With 2 bases removed from V and 1 base from J, the gap between germline ends came to 13 bases. Looked up from germline, CDR1 is WSHSY and CDR2 is SAAADI. This clone has just a few counts. Authors' data handling: Estimation of nucleated cell counts was performed using reference gene primer amplification. Sequencing used immunoSEQ multiplex PCR; TCRdb keeps in-frame clones, though not all of them. For V, J and clone size, that table is used; D and trimming come from the DNA. The sample has approximately 250,000 clones; about 83% are singletons.

The material sequenced was peripheral blood. The TCR sequence derives from a woman aged 40 to 50 who had recovered from COVID-19. The chain has TRBV10-2 and TRBJ2-3; D is perhaps TRBD1 (5 bases). CDR3 DNA sequence: TGCGCCAGCAGTGAGGGTCCCAAAGGGGGCACAGATACGCAGTATTTT. Translation: CASSEGPKGGTDTQYF.